The clone carrying this T cell receptor beta chain was detected a few times. This entry is derived from a study of CD8 T cells in Susac syndrome. Random hexamers were used to reverse transcribe the RNA input (about 0.5 to 1 ug). TCRdb re-called the immunoSEQ multiplex PCR reads through MiXCR, storing one row per CDR3 protein. Altogether hundreds of thousands of distinct CDR3 sequences are present, approximately 89% being singletons, with the ten largest covering 0.09% to 0.15%. Germline V lookup: CDR1 SQVTM, CDR2 ANQGSEA. The CDR3 is made up of 14 amino acids. V was trimmed by 6 bases and J by 2 bases, leaving 14 bases between them.

The clonotype was recovered from a human donor with multiple sclerosis. The sequencing sample was made of CD8+ T cells from PBMCs. The chain joins TRBV29-1 to TRBJ2-4; D may correspond to TRBD1 or TRBD2 (5 bases each). The DNA for the CDR3 is TGCAGCGTACGAGGTGGGGGTACCAAAAACATTCAGTACTTC. It codes for CSVRGGGTKNIQYF.